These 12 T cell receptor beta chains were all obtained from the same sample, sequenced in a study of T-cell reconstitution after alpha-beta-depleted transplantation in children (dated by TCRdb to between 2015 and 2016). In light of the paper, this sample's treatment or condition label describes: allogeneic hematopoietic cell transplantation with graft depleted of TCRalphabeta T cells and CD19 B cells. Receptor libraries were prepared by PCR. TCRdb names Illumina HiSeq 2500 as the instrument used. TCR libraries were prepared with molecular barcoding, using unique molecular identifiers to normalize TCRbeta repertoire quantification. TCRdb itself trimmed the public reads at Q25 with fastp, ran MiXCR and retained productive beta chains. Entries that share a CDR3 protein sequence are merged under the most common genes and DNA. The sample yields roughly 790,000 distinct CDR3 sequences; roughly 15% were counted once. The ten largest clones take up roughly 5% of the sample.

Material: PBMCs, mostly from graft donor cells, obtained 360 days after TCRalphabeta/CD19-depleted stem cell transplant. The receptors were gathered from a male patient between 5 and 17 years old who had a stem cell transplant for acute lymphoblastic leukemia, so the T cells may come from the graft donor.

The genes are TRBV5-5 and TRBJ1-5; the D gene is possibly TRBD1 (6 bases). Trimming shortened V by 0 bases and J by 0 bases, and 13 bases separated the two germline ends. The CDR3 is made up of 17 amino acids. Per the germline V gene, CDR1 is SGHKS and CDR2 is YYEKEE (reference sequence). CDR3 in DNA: TGTGCCAGCAGCTTGGCCGGGGGCGAGTATAGCAATCAGCCCCAGCATTTT. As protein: CASSLAGGEYSNQPQHF.

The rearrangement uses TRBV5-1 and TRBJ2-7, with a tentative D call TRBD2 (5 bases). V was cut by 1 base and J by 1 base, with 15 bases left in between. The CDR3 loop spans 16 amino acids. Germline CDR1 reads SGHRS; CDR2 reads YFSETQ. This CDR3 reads CASSLLAPPGSYEQYF. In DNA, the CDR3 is TGCGCCAGCAGCTTGCTTGCGCCCCCGGGATCCTACGAGCAGTACTTC.

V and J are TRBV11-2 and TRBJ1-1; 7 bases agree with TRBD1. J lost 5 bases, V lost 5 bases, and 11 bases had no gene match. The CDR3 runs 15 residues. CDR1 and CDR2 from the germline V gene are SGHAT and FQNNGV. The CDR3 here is CASSPFLGGRTEAFF. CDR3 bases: TGTGCCAGCAGCCCCTTTCTAGGGGGCCGGACTGAAGCTTTCTTT. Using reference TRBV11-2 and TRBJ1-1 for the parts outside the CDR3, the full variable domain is EAGVAQSPRYKIIEKRQSVAFWCNPISGHATLYWYQQILGQGPKLLIQFQNNGVVDDSQLPKDRFSAERLKGVDSTLKIQPAKLEDSAVYLCASSPFLGGRTEAFFGQGTRLTVV.

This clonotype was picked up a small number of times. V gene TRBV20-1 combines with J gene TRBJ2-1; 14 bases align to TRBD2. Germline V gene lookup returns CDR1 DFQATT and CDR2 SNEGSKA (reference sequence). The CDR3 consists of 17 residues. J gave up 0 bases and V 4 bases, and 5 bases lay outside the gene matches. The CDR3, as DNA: TGCAGTGCTACCGGGACTAGCGGGAGACACTCCTACAATGAGCAGTTCTTC. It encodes CSATGTSGRHSYNEQFF.

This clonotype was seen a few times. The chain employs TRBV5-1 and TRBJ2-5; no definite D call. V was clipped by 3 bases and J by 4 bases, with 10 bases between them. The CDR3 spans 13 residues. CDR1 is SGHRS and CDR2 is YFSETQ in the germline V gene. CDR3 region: CASSYSVRETQYF. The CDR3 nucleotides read TGCGCCAGCAGCTACTCGGTGAGAGAGACCCAGTACTTC.

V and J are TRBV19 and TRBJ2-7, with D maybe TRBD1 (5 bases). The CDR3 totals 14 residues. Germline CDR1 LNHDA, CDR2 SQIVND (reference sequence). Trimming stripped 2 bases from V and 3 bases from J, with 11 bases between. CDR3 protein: CASSIRGFDYEQYF. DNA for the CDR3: TGTGCCAGTAGTATAAGGGGTTTTGACTACGAGCAGTACTTC.

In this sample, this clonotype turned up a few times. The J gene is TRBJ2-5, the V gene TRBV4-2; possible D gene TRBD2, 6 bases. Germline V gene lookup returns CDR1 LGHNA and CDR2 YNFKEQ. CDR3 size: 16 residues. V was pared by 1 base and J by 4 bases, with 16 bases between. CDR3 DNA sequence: TGTGCCAGCAGCCAAGGGGCAGCCGGGGGTTCAGAGACCCAGTACTTC. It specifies CASSQGAAGGSETQYF.

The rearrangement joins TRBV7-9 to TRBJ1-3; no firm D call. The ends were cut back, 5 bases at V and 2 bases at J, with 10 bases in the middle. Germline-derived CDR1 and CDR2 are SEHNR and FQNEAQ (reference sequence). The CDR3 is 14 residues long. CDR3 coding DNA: TGTGCCAGCAGCCTACCGATCCCTGGAAACACCATATATTTT. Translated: CASSLPIPGNTIYF.

The CDR3 is CASSPGRAHYEQYF. In DNA form, the CDR3 reads TGTGCCAGCAGCCCCGGACGCGCTCACTACGAGCAGTACTTC. The chain carries TRBV11-2 and TRBJ2-7; no reliable D call. Trimming stripped 5 bases from V and 3 bases from J, with 14 bases between. The CDR3 covers 14 residues. Germline V gives CDR1 SGHAT, CDR2 FQNNGV.

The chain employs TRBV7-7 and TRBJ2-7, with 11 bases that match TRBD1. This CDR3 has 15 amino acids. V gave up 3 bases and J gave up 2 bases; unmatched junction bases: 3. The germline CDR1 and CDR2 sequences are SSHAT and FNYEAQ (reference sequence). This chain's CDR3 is CASSFGTGGTYEQYF. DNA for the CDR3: TGTGCCAGCAGCTTCGGGACAGGGGGGACCTACGAGCAGTACTTC.

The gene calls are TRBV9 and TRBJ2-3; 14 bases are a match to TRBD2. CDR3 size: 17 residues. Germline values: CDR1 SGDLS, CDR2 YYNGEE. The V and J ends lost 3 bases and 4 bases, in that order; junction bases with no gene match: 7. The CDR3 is CASSAGLAGGGADTQYF. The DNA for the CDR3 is TGTGCCAGCAGCGCAGGACTAGCGGGAGGAGGAGCAGATACGCAGTATTTT.

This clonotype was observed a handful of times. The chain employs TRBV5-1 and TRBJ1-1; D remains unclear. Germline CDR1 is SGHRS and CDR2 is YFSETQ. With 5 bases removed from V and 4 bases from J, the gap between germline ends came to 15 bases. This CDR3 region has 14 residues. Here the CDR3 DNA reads TGCGCCAGCAGTTCCGGGGAGGGTGGCACTGAAGCTTTCTTT. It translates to CASSSGEGGTEAFF.